Detailed here is one T cell receptor beta chain. Within the sample, other DNA sequences also encode this same CDR3. This sample was taken from a study of blood T cell repertoires in COVID-19. On the study more broadly: Donors in the United States, Italy and Spain gave samples during acute or convalescent COVID-19. In each case, the material was cDNA or gDNA derived from T cells, B-cell-depleted T cells, or PBMCs.

The authors' processing: Amplifying reference gene primers gave estimates of nucleated cell counts. The method was immunoSEQ multiplex PCR; TCRdb's version includes in-frame clones alone and lacks a portion of them. The V and J calls and clone size are taken from that table; D and trimming were inferred from the DNA. The data hold under 350,000 clones, with around 86% observed a single time. CDR3 size: 13 residues. V lost 2 bases, J lost 2 bases, and 6 bases lay in between. Germline V gene sequence: CDR1 MNHEY, CDR2 SVGEGT. The specimen sequenced was peripheral blood. The chain links TRBV6-2 or TRBV6-3 to TRBJ2-5; no definite D call. This receptor was taken from a man younger than 30 with active or convalescent COVID-19. Here the CDR3 reads CASSYLQQETQYF. Written as DNA, the CDR3 is TGTGCCAGCAGTTACCTACAGCAAGAGACCCAGTACTTC.